This entry lists 18 T cell receptor beta chains sequenced from one sample in a study of blood T cells in healthy people across ages. The use of a sample-barcoded 5' primer and a J-beta primer mix characterized a second PCR of about 6 to 12 cycles. MiXCR, applied by TCRdb to the 5' RACE reads, yields one record per CDR3 protein. This table has fewer than 600,000 distinct CDR3 sequences, roughly a quarter appearing once. This sample also belongs to another study, concerning T cells of mothers and their children.

The material sequenced was blood. Receptor source: a boy aged 2 to 10 in good health.

There are a few counts of this clonotype. The chain carries TRBV7-9 and TRBJ2-5; unclear D gene. The germline V gene has CDR1 SEHNR and CDR2 FQNEAQ (reference sequence). This CDR3 spans 11 amino acids. Between the trimmed V and J ends, which lost 6 bases and 4 bases, there was a span of 6 bases. CDR3 nucleotides: TGTGCCAGCAGTGAAATAGAGACCCAGTACTTC. As protein: CASSEIETQYF.

This clonotype appeared a few times. J is TRBJ2-5 and V is TRBV7-9; D perhaps matches TRBD2 (5 bases). The J call may be incorrect, as the DNA end agrees better with TRBJ2-1. The CDR3 length is 13 residues. Germline V gene lookup returns CDR1 SEHNR and CDR2 FQNEAQ (reference sequence). For the CDR3, the DNA is TGTGCCAGCAGCCCCCATTCGGGAAATGAGCAGTTCTTC. Amino acid sequence: CASSPHSGNEQFF.

The chain combines TRBV30 with TRBJ2-1, with 11 bases aligning to TRBD2. The J call may not be correct, given that the DNA end is closer to TRBJ2-5. The CDR3 loop spans 14 amino acids. The germline V gene encodes CDR1 GTSNPN and CDR2 SVGIG (reference sequence). CDR3 coding DNA: TGTGCCTGGAGTGTAGGACTAGCGGGAGAGACCCAGTACTTC. It codes for CAWSVGLAGETQYF.

This clonotype was seen more than once but under ten times. V and J are TRBV7-2 and TRBJ2-3; 7 bases match TRBD2. The V gene end was trimmed by 1 base and the J gene end by 4 bases; junction bases not matched to a gene: 8. Germline CDR1 SGHTA, CDR2 FQGNSA. The CDR3 has 16 residues. The CDR3 is CASSLGGGREADTQYF. The CDR3 region has the DNA TGTGCCAGCAGCTTAGGGGGGGGGAGGGAAGCAGATACGCAGTATTTT.

This clonotype was seen a handful of times. J is TRBJ1-2 and V is TRBV7-9; D perhaps matches TRBD1 (5 bases). V lost 7 bases, J lost 6 bases, and 18 bases lay in between. CDR3 length: 14 residues. CDR1 is SEHNR and CDR2 is FQNEAQ in the germline V gene (reference sequence). The CDR3 bases are TGTGCCAGCACTCAAGGGACGCAGGGAAATGGCTACACCTTC. Translated: CASTQGTQGNGYTF.

The genes are TRBV6-6 and TRBJ2-3; TRBD1 matches at 8 bases. The length of the CDR3 is 16 residues. V trimming: 6 bases; J trimming: 1 base; junction bases outside the gene matches: 9. Per germline, CDR1 MNHNY and CDR2 SVGAGI (reference sequence). The CDR3 coding sequence is TGTGCCAGCAGCAAGCCACAGGGGGTGGGCACAGATACGCAGTATTTT. Translated, it gives CASSKPQGVGTDTQYF.

The gene calls are TRBV3-1 and TRBJ2-7; 7 positions agree with TRBD1. J gave up 1 base and V 4 bases, and 4 bases lay outside the gene matches. CDR3 length equals 14 residues. Germline values: CDR1 LGHDT, CDR2 YNNKEL (reference sequence). CDR3 nucleotide sequence: TGTGCCAGCAGCCGAATGGGACAGTCCTACGAGCAGTACTTC. Translating gives CASSRMGQSYEQYF.

The chain combines TRBV13 with TRBJ2-2; tentatively, D is TRBD2 (5 bases). This CDR3 has 17 amino acids. Trimming removed 5 bases from V and 1 base from J, with 17 bases in between. Germline V lookup: CDR1 PRHDT, CDR2 FYEKMQ (reference sequence). This CDR3 is CASSQTGKTQNTGELFF. The CDR3 bases are TGTGCCAGCAGCCAGACGGGGAAAACCCAGAACACCGGGGAGCTGTTTTTT.

The chain recombines TRBV29-1 with TRBJ2-5, with D hard to call. V dropped 2 bases and J dropped 0 bases, with 7 bases sitting between them. The CDR3 loop spans 13 amino acids. CDR1 and CDR2 from the germline V gene are SQVTM and ANQGSEA. In nucleotides, the CDR3 is TGCAGCGTTGAATACAGATACCAAGAGACCCAGTACTTC. Amino acid sequence: CSVEYRYQETQYF.

CDR3 sequence reads: CASSGDRGWADTQYF. The DNA of the CDR3 is TGTGCCAGCAGTGGAGATCGGGGCTGGGCAGATACGCAGTATTTT. The chain links TRBV27 to TRBJ2-3; D may be TRBD1 or TRBD2 (5 bases each). This CDR3 comprises 15 residues. Trimming cost V 5 bases and J 4 bases, with 16 bases left between them. CDR1 and CDR2 from the germline V gene are MNHEY and SMNVEV (reference sequence).

The chain combines TRBV15 with TRBJ1-1; D may be TRBD1 (5 bases). Germline CDR1 LNHNV, CDR2 YYDKDF (reference sequence). Trimming took off 6 bases at V and 3 bases at J, with 11 bases between the two ends. The CDR3 is 13 amino acids. The CDR3 DNA reads as TGTGCCACCAGTACCTGGGGGGACACTGAAGCTTTCTTT. Translation gives CATSTWGDTEAFF.

The table lists this clonotype with a few counts. The V and J genes are TRBV30 and TRBJ1-3; D is perhaps TRBD1 (5 bases). V dropped 2 bases and J dropped 2 bases, with 16 bases sitting between them. Germline V gene lookup returns CDR1 GTSNPN and CDR2 SVGIG (reference sequence). This CDR3 spans 16 amino acids. The CDR3 DNA sequence: TGTGCCTGGAGTTACCCGGGGGACCGACCTGGAAACACCATATATTTT. The encoded protein is CAWSYPGDRPGNTIYF.

This clonotype was observed at least ten times. DNA for the CDR3: TGTGCCAGCAGCTTAAGGGGACTAGCGGGCCTCCGGGGGACCCAGTACTTC. This gives the protein CASSLRGLAGLRGTQYF. This chain connects TRBV7-2 to TRBJ2-5; 12 nucleotides agree with TRBD2. In germline, CDR1 is SGHTA, CDR2 FQGNSA. The CDR3 length is 17 residues. Losses at the gene ends were 2 bases for V and 7 bases for J; bases not matched to a gene: 11.

A word on this clonotype: The junction shows a germline mismatch at one end, possibly a read error. The chain recombines TRBV4-3 with TRBJ2-5, with D tentatively TRBD1 or TRBD2 (5 bases each). Germline V gene sequence: CDR1 LGHNA, CDR2 YSLEER. This CDR3 has 14 amino acids. The CDR3, as DNA: TGCGCCAGCAGCCAAGATGGGGGTAGCGTGGTCCCTTTCTTC. Translating gives CASSQDGGSVVPFF.

The sample holds a few counts of this clonotype. The chain is built from TRBV9 and TRBJ2-5, with D perhaps TRBD1 (5 bases). This CDR3 is 15 amino acids long. Trimming left V 0 bases short and J 5 bases short, with 14 bases between. CDR1 SGDLS and CDR2 YYNGEE come from the germline V gene. The CDR3 region has the DNA TGTGCCAGCAGCGTAGGGGGCCGACAAGGGGAGACCCAGTACTTC. Protein sequence: CASSVGGRQGETQYF.

The genes are TRBV9 and TRBJ1-2; 9 bases match TRBD1. The germline CDR1 and CDR2 sequences are SGDLS and YYNGEE. The CDR3 contains 15 residues. V shed 3 bases, J shed 3 bases, and the junction held 6 bases outside the gene matches. The CDR3 DNA reads TGTGCCAGCAGCGGGTACAGGGGGCCAGACTATGGCTACACCTTC. The encoded protein is CASSGYRGPDYGYTF.

J is TRBJ2-7 and V is TRBV29-1; weak D call: TRBD1 (5 bases). Per germline, CDR1 SQVTM and CDR2 ANQGSEA. The CDR3 is made up of 13 amino acids. Trimming left V 4 bases short and J 5 bases short, with 15 bases between. The CDR3 here is CSVAVGDSNEQYF. For the CDR3, the DNA is TGCAGCGTTGCAGTCGGCGACAGTAACGAGCAGTACTTC.

The chain couples TRBV6-6 to TRBJ2-4, with 16 bases that match TRBD2. The junction had 4 bases not matched to a gene; V was cut back by 4 bases and J by 7 bases. Germline assignment: CDR1 MNHNY and CDR2 SVGAGI (reference sequence). This CDR3 comprises 16 residues. CDR3 nucleotides: TGTGCCAGCAGTTCTGGGACTAGCGGGGGGGAGAACATTCAGTACTTC. It specifies CASSSGTSGGENIQYF.